This T cell receptor (beta chain) was identified during a study of T cell responses to AZD1222 COVID-19 vaccine. This clone has a single count. This CDR3 is built from 12 residues. Germline V gene lookup returns CDR1 MNHEY and CDR2 SMNVEV (reference sequence). The V end lost 6 bases, the J end lost 8 bases, and 13 bases lay between the germline ends. The table came from immunoSEQ multiplex PCR; TCRdb's copy has only in-frame clones and leaves some out. The data contain 95,000 to 150,000 clones, 85% to 95% of them seen just once; the ten biggest clones take up around 5%. The sequenced sample was peripheral blood, obtained 28 days after the second AZD1222 dose. The rearrangement joins TRBV27 to TRBJ1-1; D is ambiguous. The clonotype comes from an adult who received the AZD1222 COVID-19 vaccine. This CDR3 reads CASSPGPPEAFF. CDR3 in DNA: TGTGCCAGCAGCCCGGGCCCTCCCGAAGCTTTCTTT.